This T cell receptor beta chain came from a study of blood T cell repertoires in COVID-19. Across the whole study: Before being deemed recovered, Cohort 3 donors had two negative PCRs, clearance, or symptom resolution. In each case, the material was cDNA or gDNA derived from T cells, B-cell-depleted T cells, or PBMCs. The samples span acute and convalescent COVID-19 from the United States, Italy and Spain.

The V gene lost 3 bases and the J gene lost 1 base, with 6 bases spanning the gap. The germline gives CDR1 SEHNR, CDR2 FQNEAQ (reference sequence). The CDR3 runs 13 residues. As processed by the authors: Reference gene primer amplification yielded estimated nucleated cell counts. Sequenced by immunoSEQ multiplex PCR; TCRdb stores in-frame clones only, minus some. V and J calls and clone size follow that table, whereas D and trimming were derived from the DNA. The sample has over 130,000 clones, over 75% seen once. This sequence joins TRBV7-9 and TRBJ2-5; no definite D call. Material for sequencing was PBMCs or T cells enriched from blood (not recorded which). This TCR was sampled from a man aged 50 to 60 in a cohort exposed to, infected with or recovered from COVID-19 (not recorded which). The CDR3 DNA sequence: TGTGCCAGCAGCTTGCAGGCCCAAGAGACCCAGTACTTC. Its protein is CASSLQAQETQYF.